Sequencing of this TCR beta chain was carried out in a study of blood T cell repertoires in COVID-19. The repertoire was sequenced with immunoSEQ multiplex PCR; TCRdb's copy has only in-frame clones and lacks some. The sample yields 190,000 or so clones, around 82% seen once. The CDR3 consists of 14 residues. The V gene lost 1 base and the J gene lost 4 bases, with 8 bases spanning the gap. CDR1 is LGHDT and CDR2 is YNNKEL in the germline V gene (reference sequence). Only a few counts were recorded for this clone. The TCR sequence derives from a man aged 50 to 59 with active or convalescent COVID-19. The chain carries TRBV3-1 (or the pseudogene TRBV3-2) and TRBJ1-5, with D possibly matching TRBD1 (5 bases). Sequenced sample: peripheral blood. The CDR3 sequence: CASSQVGGNQPQHF. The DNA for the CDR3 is TGTGCCAGCAGCCAAGTGGGGGGAAATCAGCCCCAGCATTTT.